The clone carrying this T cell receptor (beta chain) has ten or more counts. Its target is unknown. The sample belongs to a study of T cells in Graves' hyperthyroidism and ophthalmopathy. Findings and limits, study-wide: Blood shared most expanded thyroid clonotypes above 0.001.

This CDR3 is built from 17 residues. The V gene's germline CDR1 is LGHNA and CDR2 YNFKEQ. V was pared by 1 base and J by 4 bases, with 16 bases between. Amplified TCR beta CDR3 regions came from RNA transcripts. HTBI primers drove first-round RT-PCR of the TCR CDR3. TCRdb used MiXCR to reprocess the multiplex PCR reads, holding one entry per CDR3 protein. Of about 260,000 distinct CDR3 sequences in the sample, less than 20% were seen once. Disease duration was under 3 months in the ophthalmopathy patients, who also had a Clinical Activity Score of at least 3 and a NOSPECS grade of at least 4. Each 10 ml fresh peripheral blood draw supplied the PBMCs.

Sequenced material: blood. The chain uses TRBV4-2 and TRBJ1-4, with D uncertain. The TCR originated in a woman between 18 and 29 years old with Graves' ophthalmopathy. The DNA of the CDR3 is TGTGCCAGCAGCCAAGGGTCCGTGAGGGCGGTTAATGAAAAACTGTTTTTT. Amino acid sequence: CASSQGSVRAVNEKLFF.